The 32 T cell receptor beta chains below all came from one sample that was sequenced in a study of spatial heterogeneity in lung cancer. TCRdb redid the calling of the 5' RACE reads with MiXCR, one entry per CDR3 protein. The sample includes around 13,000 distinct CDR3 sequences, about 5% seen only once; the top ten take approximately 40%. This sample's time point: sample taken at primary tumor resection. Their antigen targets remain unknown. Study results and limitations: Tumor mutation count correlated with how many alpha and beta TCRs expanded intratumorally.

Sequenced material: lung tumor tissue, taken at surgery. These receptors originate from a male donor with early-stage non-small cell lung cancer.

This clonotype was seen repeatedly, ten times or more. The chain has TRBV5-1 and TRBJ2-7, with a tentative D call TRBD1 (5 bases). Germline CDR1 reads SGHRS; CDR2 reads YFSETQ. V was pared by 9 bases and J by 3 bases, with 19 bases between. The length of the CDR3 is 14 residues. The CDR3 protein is CATLKTDTFYEQYV. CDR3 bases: TGCGCCACTTTGAAGACAGACACCTTCTACGAGCAGTACGTC.

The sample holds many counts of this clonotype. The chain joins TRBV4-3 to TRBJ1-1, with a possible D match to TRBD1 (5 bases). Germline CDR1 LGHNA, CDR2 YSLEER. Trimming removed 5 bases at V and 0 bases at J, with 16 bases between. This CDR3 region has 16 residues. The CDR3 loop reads CASSSKLTAMNTEAFF. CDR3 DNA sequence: TGCGCCAGCAGCTCAAAGCTGACAGCTATGAACACTGAAGCTTTCTTT.

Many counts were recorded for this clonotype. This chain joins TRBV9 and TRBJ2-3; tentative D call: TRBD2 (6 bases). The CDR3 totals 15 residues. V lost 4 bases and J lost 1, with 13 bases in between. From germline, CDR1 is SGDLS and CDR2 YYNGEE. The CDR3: CASSSSGGRTDTQYF. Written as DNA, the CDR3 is TGTGCCAGCAGCTCCAGTGGAGGGCGCACAGATACGCAGTATTTT.

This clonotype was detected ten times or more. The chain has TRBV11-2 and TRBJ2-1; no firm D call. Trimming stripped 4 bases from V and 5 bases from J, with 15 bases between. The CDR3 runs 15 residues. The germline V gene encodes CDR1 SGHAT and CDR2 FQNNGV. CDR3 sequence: CASSSLARPNNEQFF. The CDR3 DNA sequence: TGTGCCAGCAGCTCCCTGGCTAGACCGAACAATGAGCAGTTCTTC. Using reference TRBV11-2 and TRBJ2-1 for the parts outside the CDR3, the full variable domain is EAGVAQSPRYKIIEKRQSVAFWCNPISGHATLYWYQQILGQGPKLLIQFQNNGVVDDSQLPKDRFSAERLKGVDSTLKIQPAKLEDSAVYLCASSSLARPNNEQFFGPGTRLTVL.

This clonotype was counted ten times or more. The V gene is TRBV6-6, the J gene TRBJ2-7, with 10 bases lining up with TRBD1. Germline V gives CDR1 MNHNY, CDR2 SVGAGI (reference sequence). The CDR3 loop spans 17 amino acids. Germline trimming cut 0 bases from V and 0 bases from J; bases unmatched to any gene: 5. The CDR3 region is CASSYSRGQGSSYEQYF. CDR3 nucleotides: TGTGCCAGCAGTTACTCGAGGGGACAGGGGAGCTCCTACGAGCAGTACTTC.

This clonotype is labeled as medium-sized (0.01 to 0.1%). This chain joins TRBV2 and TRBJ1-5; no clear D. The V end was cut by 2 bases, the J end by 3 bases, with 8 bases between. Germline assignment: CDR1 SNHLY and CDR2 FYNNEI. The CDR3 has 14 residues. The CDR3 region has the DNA TGTGCCAGCAGTGAACGGGGAATCAATCAGCCCCAGCATTTT. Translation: CASSERGINQPQHF.

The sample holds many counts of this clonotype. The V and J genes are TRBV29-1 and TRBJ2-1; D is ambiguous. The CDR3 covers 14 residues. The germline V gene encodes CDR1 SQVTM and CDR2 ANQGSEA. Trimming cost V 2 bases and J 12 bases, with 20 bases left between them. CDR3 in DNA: TGCAGCGTTGAACCCTGGACCTACCCCCGAGGGCAGTTCTTC. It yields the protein CSVEPWTYPRGQFF.

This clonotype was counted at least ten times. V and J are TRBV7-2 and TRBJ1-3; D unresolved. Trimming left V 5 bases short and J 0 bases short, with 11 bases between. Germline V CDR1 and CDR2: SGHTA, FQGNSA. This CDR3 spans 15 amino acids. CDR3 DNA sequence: TGTGCCAGCAGCCAAGTCGTCCACTCTGGAAACACCATATATTTT. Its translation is CASSQVVHSGNTIYF.

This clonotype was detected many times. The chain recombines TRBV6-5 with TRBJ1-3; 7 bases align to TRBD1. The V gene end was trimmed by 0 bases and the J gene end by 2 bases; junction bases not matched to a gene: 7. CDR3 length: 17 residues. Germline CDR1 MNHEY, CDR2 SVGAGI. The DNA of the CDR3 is TGTGCCAGCAGTTACTCGGTTCCGACAGGGCCTGGAAACACCATATATTTT. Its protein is CASSYSVPTGPGNTIYF.

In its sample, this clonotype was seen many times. Here the CDR3 DNA reads TGTGCCACCAGTGATTGGGGCTCTGGGGCCAACGTCCTGACTTTC. Amino acids: CATSDWGSGANVLTF. The genes are TRBV24-1 and TRBJ2-6; D is unresolved. With 2 bases removed from V and 0 bases from J, the gap between germline ends came to 4 bases. This CDR3 region has 15 residues. CDR1 and CDR2 (germline): KGHDR, SFDVKD.

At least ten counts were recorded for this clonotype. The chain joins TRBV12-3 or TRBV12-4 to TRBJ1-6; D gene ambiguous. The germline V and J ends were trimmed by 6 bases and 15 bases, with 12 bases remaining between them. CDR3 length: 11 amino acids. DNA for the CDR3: TGTGCCAGCAGCCGAAGCGGATTCCTCCACTTT. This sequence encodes CASSRSGFLHF.

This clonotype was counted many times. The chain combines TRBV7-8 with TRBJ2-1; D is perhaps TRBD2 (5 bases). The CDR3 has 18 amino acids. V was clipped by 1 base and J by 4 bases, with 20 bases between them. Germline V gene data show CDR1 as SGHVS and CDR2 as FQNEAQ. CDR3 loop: CASSLDSLLDSPYNEQFF. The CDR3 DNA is TGTGCCAGCAGCTTAGACTCCTTACTGGACTCACCGTACAATGAGCAGTTCTTC.

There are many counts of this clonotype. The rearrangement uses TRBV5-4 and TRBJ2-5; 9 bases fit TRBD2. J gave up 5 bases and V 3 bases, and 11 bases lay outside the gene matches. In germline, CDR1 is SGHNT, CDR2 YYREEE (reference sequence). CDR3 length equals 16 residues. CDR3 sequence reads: CASSSGGSGRGETQYF. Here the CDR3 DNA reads TGTGCCAGCAGCTCGGGGGGTAGCGGGAGAGGTGAGACCCAGTACTTC.

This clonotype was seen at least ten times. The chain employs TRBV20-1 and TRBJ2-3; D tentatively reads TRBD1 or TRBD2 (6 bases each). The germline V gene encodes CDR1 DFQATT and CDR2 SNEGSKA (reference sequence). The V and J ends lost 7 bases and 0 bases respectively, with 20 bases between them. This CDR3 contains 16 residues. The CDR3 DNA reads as TGCAGTGTAGTGTCGGGGACCGGGGGCAGCACAGATACGCAGTATTTT. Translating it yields CSVVSGTGGSTDTQYF.

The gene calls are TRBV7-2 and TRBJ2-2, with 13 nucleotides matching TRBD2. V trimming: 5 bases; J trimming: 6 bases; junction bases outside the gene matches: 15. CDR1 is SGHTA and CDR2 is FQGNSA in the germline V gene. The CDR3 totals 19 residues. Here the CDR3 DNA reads TGTGCCAGCAGCCAGTCGACTAGCGGGAGGAGGGTAAACCCCGGGGAGCTGTTTTTT. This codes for CASSQSTSGRRVNPGELFF.

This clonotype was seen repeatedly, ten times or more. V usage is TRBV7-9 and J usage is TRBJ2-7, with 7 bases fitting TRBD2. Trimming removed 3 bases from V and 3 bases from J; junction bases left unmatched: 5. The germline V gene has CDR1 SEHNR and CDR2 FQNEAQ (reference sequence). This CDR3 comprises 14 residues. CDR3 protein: CASSLRAGIYEQYV. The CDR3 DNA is TGTGCCAGCAGCTTGAGAGCGGGGATCTACGAGCAGTACGTC.

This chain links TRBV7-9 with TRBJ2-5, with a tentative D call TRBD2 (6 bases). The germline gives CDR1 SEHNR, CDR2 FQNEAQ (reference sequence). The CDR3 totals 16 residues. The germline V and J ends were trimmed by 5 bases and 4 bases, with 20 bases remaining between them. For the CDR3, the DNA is TGTGCCAGCAGCCGACCCGGGACTCCTGGGAGAGAGACCCAGTACTTC. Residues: CASSRPGTPGRETQYF.

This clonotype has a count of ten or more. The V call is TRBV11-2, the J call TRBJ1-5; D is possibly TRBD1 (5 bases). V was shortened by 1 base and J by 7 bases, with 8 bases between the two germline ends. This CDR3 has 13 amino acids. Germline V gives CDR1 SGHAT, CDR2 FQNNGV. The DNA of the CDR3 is TGTGCCAGCAGCTTAGCGGGGGACCAGCCCCAGCATTTT. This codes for CASSLAGDQPQHF.

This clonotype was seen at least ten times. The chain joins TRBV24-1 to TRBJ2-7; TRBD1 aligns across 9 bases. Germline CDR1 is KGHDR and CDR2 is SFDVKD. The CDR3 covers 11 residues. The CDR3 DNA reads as TGTGCCACCAGTGATTACAGGGGGCGCCCGGTC. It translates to CATSDYRGRPV.

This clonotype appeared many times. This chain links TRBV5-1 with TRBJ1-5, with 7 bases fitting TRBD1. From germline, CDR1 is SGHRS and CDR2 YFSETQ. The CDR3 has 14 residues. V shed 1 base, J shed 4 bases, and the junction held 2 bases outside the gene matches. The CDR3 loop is CASSLQGGNQPQHF. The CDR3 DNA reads TGCGCCAGCAGCTTGCAGGGGGGAAATCAGCCCCAGCATTTT.

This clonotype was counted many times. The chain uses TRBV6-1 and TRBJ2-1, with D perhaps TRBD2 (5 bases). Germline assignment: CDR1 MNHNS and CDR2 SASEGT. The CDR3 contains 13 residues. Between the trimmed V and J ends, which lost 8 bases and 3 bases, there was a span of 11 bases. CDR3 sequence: CASCRTSYNEQFF. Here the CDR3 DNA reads TGTGCCAGCTGCCGTACTAGCTACAATGAGCAGTTCTTC.

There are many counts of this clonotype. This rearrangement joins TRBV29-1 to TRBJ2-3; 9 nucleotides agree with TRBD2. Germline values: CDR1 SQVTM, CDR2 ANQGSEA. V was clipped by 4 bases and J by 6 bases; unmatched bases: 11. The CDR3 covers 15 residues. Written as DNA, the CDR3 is TGCAGCGTTGGGGGTAGCGGGAGAGGAGGGGATACGCAGTATTTT. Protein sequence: CSVGGSGRGGDTQYF.

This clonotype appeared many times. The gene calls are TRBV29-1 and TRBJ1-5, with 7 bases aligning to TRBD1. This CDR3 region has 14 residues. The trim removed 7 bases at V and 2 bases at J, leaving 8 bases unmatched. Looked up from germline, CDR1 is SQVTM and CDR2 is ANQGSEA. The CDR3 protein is CSASQGNGNQPQHF. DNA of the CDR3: TGCAGCGCCTCACAGGGGAATGGCAATCAGCCCCAGCATTTT.

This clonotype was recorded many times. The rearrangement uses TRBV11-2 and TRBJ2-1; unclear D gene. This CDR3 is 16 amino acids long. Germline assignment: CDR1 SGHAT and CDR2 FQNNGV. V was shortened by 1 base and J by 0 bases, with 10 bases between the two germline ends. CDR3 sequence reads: CASSLVGFSSYNEQFF. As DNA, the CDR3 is TGTGCCAGCAGCTTAGTAGGGTTTAGCTCCTACAATGAGCAGTTCTTC.

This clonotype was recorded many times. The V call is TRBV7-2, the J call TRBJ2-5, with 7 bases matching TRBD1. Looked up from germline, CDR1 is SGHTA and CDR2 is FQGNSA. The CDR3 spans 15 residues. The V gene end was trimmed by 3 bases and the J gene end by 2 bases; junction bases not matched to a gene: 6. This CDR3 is CASSFWTGPQETQYF. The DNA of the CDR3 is TGTGCCAGCAGCTTCTGGACAGGACCGCAAGAGACCCAGTACTTC.

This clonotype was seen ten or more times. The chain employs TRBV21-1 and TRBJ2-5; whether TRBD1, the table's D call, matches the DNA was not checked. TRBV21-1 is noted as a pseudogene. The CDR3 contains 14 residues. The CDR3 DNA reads TGTGCCAGCAGCACAAGGGGGGCCCAAGAGACCCAGTACTTC. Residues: CASSTRGAQETQYF.

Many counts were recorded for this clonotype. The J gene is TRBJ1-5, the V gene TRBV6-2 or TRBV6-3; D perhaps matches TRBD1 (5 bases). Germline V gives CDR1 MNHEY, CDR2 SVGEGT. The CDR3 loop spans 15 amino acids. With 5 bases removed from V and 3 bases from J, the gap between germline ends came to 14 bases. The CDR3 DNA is TGTGCCAGCAGTGGGGACCCTGGAAACAATCAGCCCCAGCATTTT. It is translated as CASSGDPGNNQPQHF.

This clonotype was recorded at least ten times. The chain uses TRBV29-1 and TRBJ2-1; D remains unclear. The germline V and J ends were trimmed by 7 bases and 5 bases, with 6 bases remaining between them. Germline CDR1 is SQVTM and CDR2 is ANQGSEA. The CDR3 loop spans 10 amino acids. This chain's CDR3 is CSAQNNEQFF. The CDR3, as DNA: TGCAGCGCCCAGAACAATGAGCAGTTCTTC.

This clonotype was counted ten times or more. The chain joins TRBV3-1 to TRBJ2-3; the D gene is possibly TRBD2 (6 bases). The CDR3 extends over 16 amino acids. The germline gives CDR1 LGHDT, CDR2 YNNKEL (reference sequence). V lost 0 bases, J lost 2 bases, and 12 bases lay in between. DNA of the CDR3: TGTGCCAGCAGCCAAGAGTGGGGAGGTTCCACAGATACGCAGTATTTT. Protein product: CASSQEWGGSTDTQYF.

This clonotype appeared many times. Here the CDR3 DNA reads TGCAGTGCTAGTAATCGACAGGCTAGCACAGATACGCAGTATTTT. It encodes CSASNRQASTDTQYF. The chain is built from TRBV20-1 and TRBJ2-3; weak D call: TRBD1 (6 bases). CDR1 and CDR2 from the germline V gene are DFQATT and SNEGSKA (reference sequence). V lost 3 bases and J 0 bases, leaving 13 bases between the germline ends. CDR3 length: 15 amino acids.

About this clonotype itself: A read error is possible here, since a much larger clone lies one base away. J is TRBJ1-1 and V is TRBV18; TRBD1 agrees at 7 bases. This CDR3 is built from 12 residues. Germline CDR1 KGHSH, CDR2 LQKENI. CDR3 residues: CVSSPDRARAFF. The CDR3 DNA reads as TGTGTCAGCTCACCAGACAGGGCGCGGGCTTTCTTT.

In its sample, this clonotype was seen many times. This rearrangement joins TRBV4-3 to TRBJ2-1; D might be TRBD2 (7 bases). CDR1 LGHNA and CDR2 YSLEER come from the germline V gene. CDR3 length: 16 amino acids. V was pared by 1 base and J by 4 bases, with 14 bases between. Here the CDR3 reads CASSQVWGGAYNEQFF. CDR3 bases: TGCGCCAGCAGCCAAGTTTGGGGGGGCGCTTACAATGAGCAGTTCTTC.